The clone carrying this TCR beta chain was detected many times. No antigen is known for it. Germline V gene sequence: CDR1 LGHDT, CDR2 YNNKEL (reference sequence). This CDR3 comprises 14 residues. V gave up 3 bases and J gave up 4 bases, with 12 bases separating them. The source of the sample is a study of identical twins. Overall study findings and caveats: The abundant beta clonotypes from cord blood had fewer insertions, and memory repertoires had none of this. Beta out-of-frame sequences displayed a weaker excess of sharing between twins. Twins shared out-of-frame alpha sequences with excess low generation probability.

One entry per CDR3 protein, called by TCRdb with MiXCR from the 5' RACE reads. The sample has about 430,000 distinct CDR3 sequences; around 20% are singletons. Healthy Caucasians supplied all donations. The clonotype was recovered from a man in his fifties in good health. This chain connects TRBV3-1 to TRBJ1-1; D is perhaps TRBD1 (5 bases). The source material was naive T cells sorted from blood. CDR3 sequence: CASSHGGAGTEAFF. The CDR3, as DNA: TGTGCCAGCAGCCATGGAGGGGCTGGCACTGAAGCTTTCTTT.